Presented here are 31 T cell receptor beta chains from one specimen sequenced in a study of T cell repertoires in cytomegalovirus infection (dated by TCRdb to the late 2010s). The sample's treatment or condition label, decoded: in vitro stimulation with specific CMV peptide epitopes to enrich CMV-specific T cells. Sequencing was performed on an Illumina HiSeq 1500. TCRdb reprocessing: public reads trimmed at Q25 with fastp, clones called with MiXCR, in-frame beta chains kept. Identical CDR3 protein sequences are pooled into one entry, listed with their most common genes and DNA. The sample contains under 200,000 distinct CDR3 sequences, less than 25% of them found a single time. The top ten hold 25% of the sample. Their antigen targets remain unknown. Here the sequenced sample was CD8+ T cells from cultured PBMCs, taken from culture after CMV antigen stimulation. These receptors all come from a human donor in good health (CMV status not recorded). Some clones in this sample may be carry-over from other donors' samples.

V is TRBV9 and J is TRBJ2-7; D remains ambiguous. CDR3 length: 13 residues. Germline V gives CDR1 SGDLS, CDR2 YYNGEE. Trimming removed 0 bases at V and 4 bases at J, with 8 bases between. As DNA, the CDR3 is TGTGCCAGCAGCGTAGCTGACGGTTACGAGCAGTACTTC. Residues: CASSVADGYEQYF.

Only a few counts were recorded for this clonotype. This chain links TRBV4-3 with TRBJ2-3; D call uncertain. The CDR3 runs to 15 residues. The V gene lost 0 bases and the J gene lost 7 bases, with 14 bases spanning the gap. Germline assignment: CDR1 LGHNA and CDR2 YSLEER. DNA for the CDR3: TGCGCCAGCAGCCAAGATCGGCCCCCAGCGAATACGCAGTATTTT. It specifies CASSQDRPPANTQYF.

This clonotype was counted between two and nine times. The V call is TRBV25-1, the J call TRBJ1-4; unclear D gene. The ends were cut back, 1 base at V and 2 bases at J, with 11 bases in the middle. Per the germline V gene, CDR1 is MGHDK and CDR2 is SYGVNS. The CDR3 contains 16 residues. The CDR3 DNA reads TGTGCCAGCAGTGAATCTCTGGCAACGACTAATGAAAAACTGTTTTTT. Translation gives CASSESLATTNEKLFF. The variable domain in full, completed from reference TRBV25-1 and TRBJ1-4, reads EADIYQTPRYLVIGTGKKITLECSQTMGHDKMYWYQQDPGMELHLIHYSYGVNSTEKGDLSSESTVSRIRTEHFPLTLESARPSHTSQYLCASSESLATTNEKLFFGSGTQLSVL.

The J gene is TRBJ2-7, the V gene TRBV6-2 or TRBV6-3; D gene unclear. The V gene's germline CDR1 is MNHEY and CDR2 SVGEGT. The V end was cut by 6 bases, the J end by 3 bases, with 12 bases between. This CDR3 spans 13 amino acids. CDR3 sequence: CASRSGKIYEQYF. The CDR3 DNA follows: TGTGCCAGCAGAAGTGGGAAGATCTACGAGCAGTACTTC.

This clonotype was picked up a small number of times. This chain uses TRBV28 with TRBJ2-7, with D perhaps matching TRBD2 (6 bases). This CDR3 is 16 amino acids long. Germline V gives CDR1 MDHEN, CDR2 SYDVKM. Trimming stripped 4 bases from V and 3 bases from J, with 19 bases between. The CDR3 protein is CASSSLGGRDYYEQYF. The CDR3 nucleotides read TGTGCCAGCAGTTCCCTGGGAGGCAGAGATTACTACGAGCAGTACTTC.

This chain uses TRBV4-1 with TRBJ2-6, with no clear D. The CDR3 consists of 16 residues. V was cut by 2 bases and J by 0 bases, with 8 bases left in between. CDR1 MGHRA and CDR2 YSYEKL come from the germline V gene. The CDR3: CASSQWNTSGANVLTF. The CDR3 nucleotides read TGCGCCAGCAGCCAATGGAACACCTCTGGGGCCAACGTCCTGACTTTC.

This clonotype was observed a handful of times. The gene calls are TRBV9 and TRBJ1-1; a possible D gene is TRBD1 (5 bases). The CDR3 consists of 16 residues. V gave up 4 bases and J gave up 0 bases, with 16 bases separating them. Germline-derived CDR1 and CDR2 are SGDLS and YYNGEE. The CDR3 reads CASSQFGGVLNTEAFF. In nucleotides, the CDR3 is TGTGCCAGCAGCCAGTTCGGAGGGGTGTTGAACACTGAAGCTTTCTTT.

This clonotype was seen once. V and J are TRBV9 and TRBJ2-7; D remains ambiguous. V was trimmed by 0 bases and J by 3 bases, leaving 10 bases between them. The CDR3 sequence is 14 residues long. Germline lookup yields CDR1 SGDLS and CDR2 YYNGEE. As DNA, the CDR3 is TGTGCCAGCAGCGTAGGGGGTACTGACTACGAGCAGTACTTC. Protein: CASSVGGTDYEQYF.

This clonotype was seen only a few times. The V gene is TRBV7-2, the J gene TRBJ1-1; D unresolved. V was trimmed by 0 bases and J by 2 bases, leaving 13 bases between them. Germline CDR1 reads SGHTA; CDR2 reads FQGNSA. The CDR3 sequence is 16 residues long. The CDR3 nucleotides read TGTGCCAGCAGCTTAGCGCTCTGGGCAGTAAACACTGAAGCTTTCTTT. Translating it yields CASSLALWAVNTEAFF.

This clonotype was recorded a few times. The chain employs TRBV27 and TRBJ1-2, with 7 nucleotides matching TRBD1. Trimming cost V 0 bases and J 4 bases; bases outside gene matches: 5. CDR3 size: 15 residues. Per the germline V gene, CDR1 is MNHEY and CDR2 is SMNVEV (reference sequence). The CDR3 loop is CASSLSKGGGYGYTF. The CDR3 DNA sequence: TGTGCCAGCAGTTTATCGAAAGGGGGCGGCTATGGCTACACCTTC.

The chain joins TRBV7-8 to TRBJ2-5, with D unclear. The CDR3 runs to 12 residues. From germline, CDR1 is SGHVS and CDR2 FQNEAQ. V lost 5 bases and J lost 5, with 9 bases in between. The CDR3 DNA is TGTGCCAGCAGCATTTCCCCCGAGACCCAGTACTTC. Its translation is CASSISPETQYF.

The chain links TRBV7-6 to TRBJ1-2; D gene ambiguous. Germline V lookup: CDR1 SGHVS, CDR2 FNYEAQ. V shed 5 bases and J shed 6 bases, with 10 bases lying between them. This CDR3 region has 12 residues. CDR3 loop: CASSRFGDGYTF. The CDR3 DNA is TGTGCCAGCAGCCGATTCGGGGATGGCTACACCTTC.

There are a few counts of this clonotype. The rearrangement links TRBV6-8 to TRBJ2-1; TRBD2 matches 10 bases. Germline CDR1 and CDR2: MNHGY and SAAAGT. V lost 6 bases to trimming and J lost 4 bases; unmatched junction nucleotides: 6. CDR3 length equals 15 residues. CDR3 region: CASSYSGGAYNEQFF. CDR3 nucleotide sequence: TGTGCCAGCAGCTACAGCGGGGGGGCATACAATGAGCAGTTCTTC.

The sample holds a few counts of this clonotype. The V call is TRBV20-1, the J call TRBJ1-2; D is possibly TRBD1 (6 bases). The V gene's germline CDR1 is DFQATT and CDR2 SNEGSKA (reference sequence). V was shortened by 0 bases and J by 3 bases, with 11 bases between the two germline ends. CDR3 length: 14 residues. The CDR3 here is CSARDLQGDYGYTF. The CDR3 DNA reads TGCAGTGCTAGAGATTTACAGGGAGACTATGGCTACACCTTC.

The chain couples TRBV13 to TRBJ2-2; 10 positions match TRBD1. V dropped 5 bases and J dropped 5; count of bases not matched to a gene: 8. Germline-derived CDR1 and CDR2 are PRHDT and FYEKMQ (reference sequence). This CDR3 is built from 16 residues. CDR3 protein: CASSHRWDRGTGELFF. CDR3 nucleotide sequence: TGTGCCAGCAGCCACCGGTGGGACAGGGGAACCGGGGAGCTGTTTTTT.

This clonotype occurred many times. The chain has TRBV5-6 and TRBJ2-1; a possible D gene is TRBD2 (5 bases). Germline V gene lookup returns CDR1 SGHDT and CDR2 YYEEEE. CDR3 length: 16 amino acids. Trimming took off 3 bases at V and 2 bases at J, with 15 bases between the two ends. CDR3 protein: CASSSAGAEPYNEQFF. For the CDR3, the DNA is TGTGCCAGCAGCTCCGCTGGAGCGGAACCCTACAATGAGCAGTTCTTC.

A few counts support this clonotype. V is TRBV5-1 and J is TRBJ1-1; TRBD1 is a possible D gene (6 bases). There are 14 residues in the CDR3. Per the germline V gene, CDR1 is SGHRS and CDR2 is YFSETQ. Trimming left V 2 bases short and J 3 bases short, with 11 bases between. The CDR3 protein is CASSFLGQYTEAFF. In nucleotides, the CDR3 is TGCGCCAGCAGCTTTTTAGGACAGTACACTGAAGCTTTCTTT.

This clonotype has a handful of counts. V usage is TRBV27 and J usage is TRBJ1-1; D remains ambiguous. The CDR3 is made up of 13 amino acids. Per the germline V gene, CDR1 is MNHEY and CDR2 is SMNVEV (reference sequence). Trimming removed 3 bases at V and 4 bases at J, with 9 bases between. Here the CDR3 reads CASSFGVTTEAFF. CDR3 sequence (DNA): TGTGCCAGCAGTTTTGGAGTTACCACTGAAGCTTTCTTT.

Ten or more counts support this clonotype. The chain employs TRBV6-2 or TRBV6-3 and TRBJ2-7; a weak D match, TRBD2 (5 bases). The V end was cut by 5 bases, the J end by 2 bases, with 13 bases between. This CDR3 region has 14 residues. Germline loops: CDR1 MNHEY, CDR2 SVGEGT. The CDR3 here is CASSPDGNPYEQYF. The CDR3 nucleotides read TGTGCCAGCAGTCCAGACGGGAATCCCTACGAGCAGTACTTC.

This clonotype was observed a handful of times. The CDR3, as DNA: TGTGCCAGCAGATATAGCGGGGTTTTGGAGACCCAGTACTTC. Encoded protein: CASRYSGVLETQYF. The rearrangement joins TRBV7-2 to TRBJ2-5; TRBD2 matches 8 bases. The CDR3 spans 14 residues. The germline CDR1 and CDR2 sequences are SGHTA and FQGNSA. V lost 6 bases and J lost 5; bases outside the gene matches: 8. Full variable domain (missing parts from reference TRBV7-2 and TRBJ2-5): GAGVSQSPSNKVTEKGKDVELRCDPISGHTALYWYRQSLGQGLEFLIYFQGNSAPDKSGLPSDRFSAERTGGSVSTLTIQRTQQEDSAVYLCASRYSGVLETQYFGPGTRLLVL.

This chain uses TRBV7-2 with TRBJ2-5; TRBD2 is a possible D gene (6 bases). CDR1 is SGHTA, CDR2 FQGNSA, per germline. The germline V and J ends were trimmed by 6 bases and 2 bases, with 13 bases remaining between them. This CDR3 comprises 14 residues. This CDR3 is CASRSGAAQETQYF. CDR3 bases: TGTGCCAGCAGGTCGGGAGCCGCTCAAGAGACCCAGTACTTC.

This clonotype showed up just a few times. The V gene is TRBV7-6, the J gene TRBJ2-1; D is possibly TRBD2 (6 bases). The length of the CDR3 is 13 residues. The V gene's germline CDR1 is SGHVS and CDR2 FNYEAQ. V was clipped by 4 bases and J by 12 bases, with 16 bases between them. The CDR3 DNA reads TGTGCCAGCAGCTCGGCGGGGTGGGGCAGGCAGTTCTTC. The encoded protein is CASSSAGWGRQFF.

There are a few counts of this clonotype. This chain joins TRBV27 and TRBJ2-7, with D maybe TRBD1 (5 bases). The V end lost 3 bases, the J end lost 4 bases, and 13 bases lay between the germline ends. The CDR3 loop spans 14 amino acids. Germline CDR1 is MNHEY and CDR2 is SMNVEV (reference sequence). CDR3 sequence: CASSLTVGTYEQYF. Written as DNA, the CDR3 is TGTGCCAGCAGTTTGACAGTGGGAACTTACGAGCAGTACTTC.

The gene calls are TRBV6-6 and TRBJ1-2; unclear D gene. The CDR3 has 14 residues. Germline CDR1 reads MNHNY; CDR2 reads SVGAGI (reference sequence). Trimming shortened V by 5 bases and J by 4 bases, and 14 bases separated the two germline ends. CDR3 protein: CASSPSGRSYGYTF. CDR3 in DNA: TGTGCCAGCAGTCCAAGCGGACGGTCCTATGGCTACACCTTC.

The table lists this clonotype with a few counts. The chain is built from TRBV7-2 and TRBJ2-1, with D possibly TRBD1 on 5 matching bases. Germline loops: CDR1 SGHTA, CDR2 FQGNSA. The germline V and J ends were trimmed by 2 bases and 8 bases, with 13 bases remaining between them. The CDR3 is 14 residues long. In DNA, the CDR3 is TGTGCCAGCAGCTTACGCAGGGCCGTCGATGAGCAGTTCTTC. Translating it yields CASSLRRAVDEQFF.

The CDR3: CASSLLGGVEYTEAFF. CDR3 sequence (DNA): TGTGCCAGCAGCTTATTGGGGGGCGTAGAGTACACTGAAGCTTTCTTT. The V call is TRBV7-8, the J call TRBJ1-1; weak D call: TRBD1 (6 bases). Germline V gene data show CDR1 as SGHVS and CDR2 as FQNEAQ. Trimming pared 2 bases from V and 3 bases from J, leaving 16 bases between. The CDR3 covers 16 residues.

This clonotype has a handful of counts. The chain combines TRBV7-2 with TRBJ2-6; TRBD1 matches at 10 bases. The V segment lost 4 bases and the J segment 0 bases; nucleotides outside the gene matches: 6. Germline CDR1 reads SGHTA; CDR2 reads FQGNSA. CDR3 size: 18 residues. CDR3: CASSSRTGGSSGANVLTF. The CDR3 nucleotides read TGTGCCAGCAGCTCGAGGACAGGGGGGAGCTCTGGGGCCAACGTCCTGACTTTC. The full variable domain, in which reference TRBV7-2 and TRBJ2-6 provide the parts outside the CDR3, is GAGVSQSPSNKVTEKGKDVELRCDPISGHTALYWYRQSLGQGLEFLIYFQGNSAPDKSGLPSDRFSAERTGGSVSTLTIQRTQQEDSAVYLCASSSRTGGSSGANVLTFGAGSRLTVL.

This chain uses TRBV28 with TRBJ1-6; a weak D match, TRBD1 (6 bases). Germline CDR1 MDHEN, CDR2 SYDVKM. V was cut by 5 bases and J by 6 bases, with 20 bases left in between. CDR3 length: 17 residues. CDR3 bases: TGTGCCAGCAGTCCCCGATTTAGAGGGGGGATTAATTCACCCCTCCACTTT. Protein: CASSPRFRGGINSPLHF.

In nucleotides, the CDR3 is TGTGCCAGCTGGGGGACGGACCCGTTAGTCACTGAAGCTTTCTTT. It encodes CASWGTDPLVTEAFF. The V gene is TRBV7-9, the J gene TRBJ1-1; D perhaps matches TRBD1 (5 bases). Between the trimmed V and J ends, which lost 8 bases and 4 bases, there was a span of 20 bases. The CDR3 extends over 15 amino acids. In germline, CDR1 is SEHNR, CDR2 FQNEAQ (reference sequence).

The sample holds a few counts of this clonotype. The chain is built from TRBV7-6 and TRBJ2-1; possibly TRBD1 or TRBD2 for D (5 bases each). The V end lost 3 bases, the J end lost 6 bases, and 12 bases lay between the germline ends. This CDR3 is 14 amino acids long. Per the germline V gene, CDR1 is SGHVS and CDR2 is FNYEAQ. CDR3 amino acids: CASSLGPKVNEQFF. Here the CDR3 DNA reads TGTGCCAGCAGCTTGGGACCCAAGGTCAATGAGCAGTTCTTC.

This CDR3 reads CASSYSRGNNQPQHF. As DNA, the CDR3 is TGTGCCAGCAGTTACTCGAGGGGAAACAATCAGCCCCAGCATTTT. The chain carries TRBV6-8 and TRBJ1-5, with a possible D match to TRBD1 (5 bases). V was shortened by 0 bases and J by 3 bases, with 9 bases between the two germline ends. Germline values: CDR1 MNHGY, CDR2 SAAAGT. The CDR3 consists of 15 residues.